Here is one T cell receptor beta chain with its context. The antigen it binds to is not known. The record has no base qualities; no much larger clone is one base away. The sample originates from a study of T-cell reconstitution after alpha-beta-depleted transplantation in children (dated by TCRdb to about 2016). Study-level background: T-cell immune reconstitution after TCRalphabeta/CD19-depleted allogeneic hematopoietic cell transplantation in children was quantitatively tracked in the study by means of TCR repertoire profiling.

Study-wide findings and limitations: The frequencies of hyperexpanded clones fell over the following months, and after one year, T-cell counts and TCRbeta diversity were mostly attributed to newly produced T cells. The apparently early recovery of alphabetaT-cell counts about two months after transplant reportedly depended on only several hundred rapidly expanded clones that came from non-depleted graft cells. In some patients, the high TCRbeta diversity seen at day 60 was put down to recipient T cells and intrathymic progenitors that had survived conditioning.

To prepare the library, PCR was applied. The listed sequencing device is Illumina HiSeq 2500. TCR library preparation used molecular barcoding, with unique molecular identifiers applied to normalize quantification of the TCRbeta repertoire. TCRdb handled the public reads itself, with Q25 trimming in fastp and clone calling in MiXCR, and kept productive beta chains. Here each entry gathers all rows of one CDR3 protein and keeps the most common genes and DNA. The sample records about 400,000 distinct CDR3 sequences, around 16% of which are singletons. The top ten clones comprise 25% to 35% of the sample. This specimen's treatment or condition label, per the study, means: allogeneic hematopoietic cell transplantation with graft depleted of TCRalphabeta T cells and CD19 B cells. TCRalphabeta/CD19-depleted allogeneic hematopoietic cell grafts were given to the transplant recipients, all of whom were children.

This material consisted of PBMCs, mostly from graft donor cells, taken 360 days after TCRalphabeta/CD19-depleted stem cell transplant. The TCR sequence derives from a boy less than two years old who had a stem cell transplant for Wiskott-Aldrich syndrome, so the T cells may come from the graft donor.

The CDR3 region: CASSLRRLNNSPLHF. The sequenced DNA is TGTGCCAGCAGTTTACGCAGACTTAATAATTCACCCCTCCACTTT. The chain is made from TRBV12-3 or TRBV12-4 and TRBJ1-6; no D gene call is confident. Trimming removed 2 bases from V and 5 bases from J, leaving 10 bases between the germline ends. The CDR3 has 15 amino acids, counting the end cysteine and phenylalanine. The DNA shown is the 45-base CDR3, in frame from base 1.